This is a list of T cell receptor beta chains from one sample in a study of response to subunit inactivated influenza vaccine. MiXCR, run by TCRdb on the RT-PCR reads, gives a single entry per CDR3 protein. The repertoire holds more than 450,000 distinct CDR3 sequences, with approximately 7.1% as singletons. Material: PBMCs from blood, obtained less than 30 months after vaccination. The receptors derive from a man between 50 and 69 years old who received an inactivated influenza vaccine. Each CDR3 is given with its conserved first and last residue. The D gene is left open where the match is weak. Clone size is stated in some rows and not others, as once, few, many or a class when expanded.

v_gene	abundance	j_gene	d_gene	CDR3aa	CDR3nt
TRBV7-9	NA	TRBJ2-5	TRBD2	CASSLIWTRRNETQYF	TGTGCCAGCAGCTTGATCTGGACTAGACGGAACGAGACCCAGTACTTC
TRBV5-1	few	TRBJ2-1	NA	CASSLYAGTGEQFF	TGCGCCAGCAGCTTGTATGCAGGCACGGGGGAGCAGTTCTTC
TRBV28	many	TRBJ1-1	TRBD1	CASSSGGVAEAFF	TGTGCCAGCAGTTCAGGGGGGGTAGCTGAAGCTTTCTTT
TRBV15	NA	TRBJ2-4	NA	CATSRDPGLSAKNIQYF	TGTGCCACCAGCAGAGATCCGGGTTTATCAGCCAAAAACATTCAGTACTTC
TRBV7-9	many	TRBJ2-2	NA	CASKANTGELFF	TGTGCCAGCAAAGCGAACACCGGGGAGCTGTTTTTT
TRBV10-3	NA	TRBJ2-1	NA	CAISESDSADEQFF	TGTGCCATCAGTGAGTCAGATAGTGCGGATGAGCAGTTCTTC
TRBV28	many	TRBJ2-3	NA	CASTMRPVSDTQYF	TGTGCCAGCACCATGCGGCCAGTTTCAGATACGCAGTATTTT
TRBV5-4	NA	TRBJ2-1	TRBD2	CASSRGLAGGPGNEQFF	TGTGCCAGCAGCCGTGGACTAGCGGGAGGGCCGGGTAATGAGCAGTTCTTC
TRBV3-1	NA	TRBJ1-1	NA	CASKTGTEAFF	TGTGCCAGCAAAACGGGAACTGAAGCTTTCTTT
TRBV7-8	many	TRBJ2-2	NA	CASRGGAGELFF	TGTGCCAGCAGGGGCGGGGCCGGGGAGCTGTTTTTT
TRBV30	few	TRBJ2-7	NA	CAWRPGGRYEQYF	TGTGCCTGGAGACCCGGGGGGCGATACGAGCAGTACTTC
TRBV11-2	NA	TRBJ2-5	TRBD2	CASSLALAGNQETQYF	TGTGCCAGCAGCTTAGCACTAGCGGGGAACCAAGAGACCCAGTACTTC
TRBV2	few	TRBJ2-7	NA	CASRSRGAYEQYF	TGTGCCAGCAGGAGCAGGGGAGCCTACGAGCAGTACTTC
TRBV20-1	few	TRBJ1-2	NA	CSARAGQADYGYTF	TGCAGTGCTAGAGCCGGGCAGGCGGACTATGGCTACACCTTC
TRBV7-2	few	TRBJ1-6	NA	CASSLATGTVHSPLHF	TGTGCCAGCAGCTTAGCCACCGGGACGGTACATTCACCCCTCCACTTT
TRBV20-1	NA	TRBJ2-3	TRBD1	CSAINRGQGSTDTQYF	TGCAGTGCTATCAACCGCGGACAGGGAAGCACAGATACGCAGTATTTT
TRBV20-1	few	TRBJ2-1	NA	CSAREGGGFGNEQFF	TGCAGTGCTAGAGAAGGGGGGGGATTTGGTAATGAGCAGTTCTTC
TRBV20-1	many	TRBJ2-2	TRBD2	CSALLAGVTGELFF	TGCAGTGCCCTACTAGCGGGAGTGACCGGGGAGCTGTTTTTT
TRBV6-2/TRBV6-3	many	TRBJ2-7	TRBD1	CASRLWTGVYEQYF	TGTGCCAGCAGGCTCTGGACAGGGGTTTACGAGCAGTACTTC
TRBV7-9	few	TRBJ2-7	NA	CASSPPTREQYF	TGTGCCAGCAGCCCCCCCACTCGCGAGCAGTACTTC
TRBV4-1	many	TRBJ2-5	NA	CASSQVGVGTETQYF	TGCGCCAGCAGCCAAGTTGGGGTAGGGACGGAGACCCAGTACTTC
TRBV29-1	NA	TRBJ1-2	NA	CSVEDWGYTF	TGCAGCGTTGAAGACTGGGGCTACACCTTC
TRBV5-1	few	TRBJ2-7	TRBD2	CASSDGTSFYEQYF	TGCGCCAGCAGCGATGGGACTAGCTTCTACGAGCAGTACTTC
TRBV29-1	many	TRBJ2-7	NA	CSVTNRGTPYEQYF	TGCAGCGTTACCAATCGCGGGACCCCCTACGAGCAGTACTTC
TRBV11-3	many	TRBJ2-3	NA	CASSSPPADTQYF	TGTGCCAGCAGCTCCCCCCCGGCAGATACGCAGTATTTT
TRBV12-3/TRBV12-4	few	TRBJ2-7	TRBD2	CASSLGTSEITYEQYF	TGTGCCAGCAGTCTTGGGACTAGCGAGATCACCTACGAGCAGTACTTC
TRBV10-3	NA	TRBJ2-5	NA	CAISDSGTPGETQYF	TGTGCCATCAGTGATTCCGGGACCCCCGGAGAGACCCAGTACTTC
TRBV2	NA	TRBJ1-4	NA	CASSPRVQGREKTNEKLFF	TGTGCCAGCAGCCCGCGCGTTCAGGGCAGGGAGAAGACTAATGAAAAACTGTTTTTT
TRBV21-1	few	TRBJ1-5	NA	CASSKEPRRPQHF	TGTGCCAGCAGCAAAGAGCCTCGACGGCCCCAGCATTTT
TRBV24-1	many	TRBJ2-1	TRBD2	CATSRGGYNEQFF	TGTGCCACTAGCCGGGGGGGGTACAATGAGCAGTTCTTC
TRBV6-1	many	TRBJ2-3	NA	CASRDPRGMADTQYF	TGTGCCAGCAGAGATCCCAGGGGCATGGCAGATACGCAGTATTTT
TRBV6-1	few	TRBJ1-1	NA	CASSPAANTEAFF	TGTGCCAGCAGCCCTGCAGCGAACACTGAAGCTTTCTTT
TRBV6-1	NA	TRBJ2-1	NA	CASSLALAGRSSSKFF	TGTGCCAGCAGCCTAGCTCTGGCGGGGAGGAGCTCCTCAAAGTTCTTC
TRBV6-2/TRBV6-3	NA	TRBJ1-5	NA	CASSFKGSNQPQHF	TGTGCCAGCAGCTTTAAGGGTAGCAATCAGCCCCAGCATTTT
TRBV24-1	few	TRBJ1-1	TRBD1	CATSEPDRAKGAFF	TGTGCCACCAGTGAACCGGACAGGGCTAAGGGAGCTTTCTTT
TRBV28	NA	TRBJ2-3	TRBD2	CASRGGGGIRTDTQYF	TGTGCCAGCAGGGGGGGCGGGGGGATACGCACAGATACGCAGTATTTT
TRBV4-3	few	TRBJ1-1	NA	CASSQEAPGTEAFF	TGCGCCAGCAGCCAAGAAGCCCCAGGAACTGAAGCTTTCTTT
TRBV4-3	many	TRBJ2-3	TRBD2	CASSRISGGAGDTQYF	TGCGCCAGCAGCCGAATAAGCGGGGGGGCCGGAGATACGCAGTATTTT
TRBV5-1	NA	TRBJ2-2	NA	CASSRPGLETGELFF	TGCGCCAGCAGCCGACCAGGACTCGAAACCGGGGAGCTGTTTTTT
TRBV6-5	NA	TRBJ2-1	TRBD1	CASSSTTAGTGLYNEQFF	TGTGCCAGCAGTTCTACCACAGCCGGGACAGGGTTGTACAATGAGCAGTTCTTC
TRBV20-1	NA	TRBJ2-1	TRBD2	CSASGRLAGGYNEQFF	TGCAGTGCTAGCGGTCGGCTAGCGGGGGGCTACAATGAGCAGTTCTTC
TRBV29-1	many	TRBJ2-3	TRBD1	CSVKQGSASTDTQYF	TGCAGCGTGAAACAGGGGTCGGCTAGCACAGATACGCAGTATTTT
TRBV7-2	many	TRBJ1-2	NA	CASSLPTGENYGYTF	TGTGCCAGCAGCTTACCGACGGGGGAGAACTATGGCTACACCTTC
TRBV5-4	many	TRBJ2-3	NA	CASSLDGSSTDTQYF	TGTGCCAGCAGCTTGGACGGGTCTAGCACAGATACGCAGTATTTT
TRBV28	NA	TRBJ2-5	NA	CASSSGPPLGETQYF	TGTGCCAGCAGTTCGGGGCCCCCCCTCGGAGAGACCCAGTACTTC
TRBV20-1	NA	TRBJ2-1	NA	CSASTSRGHNEQFF	TGCAGTGCGAGTACTAGCCGCGGGCACAATGAGCAGTTTTTC
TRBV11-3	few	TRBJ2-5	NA	CASARTDQETQYF	TGTGCCAGCGCAAGGACAGACCAAGAGACCCAGTACTTC
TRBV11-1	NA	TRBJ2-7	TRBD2	CASSSGLAGQYF	TGTGCCAGCAGCTCAGGACTAGCGGGGCAGTACTTC
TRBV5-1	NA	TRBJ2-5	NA	CASKNWEETQYF	TGCGCCAGCAAAAACTGGGAAGAGACCCAGTACTTC
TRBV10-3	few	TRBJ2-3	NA	CAIQNRDTQYF	TGTGCCATCCAGAACCGGGATACGCAGTATTTT
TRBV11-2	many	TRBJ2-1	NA	CASIGGSSYNEQFF	TGTGCCAGCATTGGGGGGAGCTCCTACAATGAGCAGTTCTTC
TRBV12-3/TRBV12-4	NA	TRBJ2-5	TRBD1	CASRHARGRGPETQYF	TGTGCCAGCAGGCACGCGCGGGGCAGGGGGCCAGAGACCCAGTACTTC
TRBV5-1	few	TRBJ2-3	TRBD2	CASSTSSGPSGTQYF	TGCGCCAGCAGCACCTCTAGCGGACCATCGGGTACGCAGTATTTT
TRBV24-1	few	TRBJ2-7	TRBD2	CATSDSIAGVYEQYF	TGTGCCACCAGTGATTCCATAGCGGGGGTCTACGAGCAGTACTTC